Listed below are T cell receptor beta chains from one sample, sequenced in a study of CD8+ T cells in alopecia areata. Profiling relied on immunoSEQ multiplex PCR, and the TCRdb table lists in-frame clones only, not all of them. This table holds over 80,000 clones, 44% found once. Material: CD8+ T cells sorted from blood, obtained at week 24, from a patient treated with tofacitinib. These receptors originate from a human donor with alopecia areata. Each CDR3 is given without its conserved first and last residue. Each record gives: J gene, V gene, CDR3 protein.

J: TRBJ1-2
V: TRBV29-1
CDR3: SVEVGEIYGYT

J: TRBJ2-2
V: TRBV4-1
CDR3: ASSQEGPPGNTGELF

J: TRBJ1-1
V: TRBV2
CDR3: ASSGPRGHTEAF

J: TRBJ1-2
V: TRBV5-6
CDR3: ASSPRTGVGYYGYT

J: TRBJ1-1
V: TRBV27
CDR3: ASSLKRGFMNTEAF

J: TRBJ1-5
V: TRBV23-1
CDR3: ASLSQPQH

J: TRBJ2-7
V: TRBV4-1
CDR3: ASSQDLPDNSYEQY

J: TRBJ2-7
V: TRBV7-9
CDR3: ASSSLAGGPREQY

J: TRBJ2-1
V: TRBV5-1
CDR3: ASSTLGDEQF

J: TRBJ1-2
V: TRBV11-2
CDR3: ASSFGTALTSFYGYT

J: TRBJ2-7
V: TRBV25-1
CDR3: ASSESNEQY

J: TRBJ2-1
V: TRBV4-2
CDR3: ASSQDLYGDRAYNEQF

J: TRBJ2-7
V: TRBV14
CDR3: ASSHGLGAIYEQY

J: TRBJ2-1
V: TRBV7-9
CDR3: ASSLKSHNEQF

J: TRBJ2-2
V: TRBV19
CDR3: ASSIDPVIGELF

J: TRBJ1-1
V: TRBV29-1
CDR3: SVLPGDGTEAF

J: TRBJ2-1
V: TRBV6-1
CDR3: ASSEWGGRAGESYNEQF

J: TRBJ1-1
V: TRBV30
CDR3: AWSVVAGEAF

J: TRBJ1-2
V: TRBV25-1
CDR3: ASSPIANYGYT

J: TRBJ1-1
V: TRBV25-1
CDR3: ASSEGWNTEAF

J: TRBJ2-5
V: TRBV10-3
CDR3: AISEPDIGGVETQY

J: TRBJ1-4
V: TRBV6-5
CDR3: ASSPWTGRDEKLF

J: TRBJ2-1
V: TRBV25-1
CDR3: ASSIQGSAYNEQF

J: TRBJ2-7
V: TRBV15
CDR3: ATSRGPGADEQY

J: TRBJ1-2
V: TRBV6-5
CDR3: ASSYTRTGGYGYT

J: TRBJ2-7
V: TRBV2
CDR3: ASSVRLAGGSFDEQY

J: TRBJ2-1
V: TRBV6-1
CDR3: ASSDLSGSSYNEQF

J: TRBJ2-1
V: TRBV4-1
CDR3: ASSAGDYNEQF

J: TRBJ2-7
V: TRBV7-9
CDR3: ASSQILQGHEQY

J: TRBJ2-7
V: TRBV5-6
CDR3: ASSPPAGRSSYEQY

J: TRBJ2-1
V: TRBV7-9
CDR3: ASSSGVFSYNKQF

J: TRBJ1-5
V: TRBV7-2
CDR3: ASSLARRDYSNQPQH

J: TRBJ2-7
V: TRBV7-9
CDR3: ASSSGAYEQY

J: TRBJ2-5
V: TRBV14
CDR3: ASSLPHGLEKTQY

J: TRBJ2-7
V: TRBV7-9
CDR3: ASRPTSGTVYEQY

J: TRBJ1-2
V: TRBV7-8
CDR3: ASSLEGRRVANYGYT

J: TRBJ2-3
V: TRBV30
CDR3: AWGVISGRAADTQY

J: TRBJ1-1
V: TRBV30
CDR3: AWTRGIMNTEAF

J: TRBJ2-1
V: TRBV7-8
CDR3: ASSLAGGRGEQF

J: TRBJ1-6
V: TRBV27
CDR3: ASRPGQGYSPLH

J: TRBJ2-1
V: TRBV7-9
CDR3: ASSLAFRDRVHNEQF

J: TRBJ2-2
V: TRBV27
CDR3: ACMTSGVNTGELF

J: TRBJ2-7
V: TRBV6-6
CDR3: ASRKGYEQY

J: TRBJ1-5
V: TRBV27
CDR3: ASSLRQGSNQPQH

J: TRBJ2-7
V: TRBV5-1
CDR3: ASSLVVAGGSYEQY

J: TRBJ1-1
V: TRBV27
CDR3: ASSFRTESATEAF

J: TRBJ2-3
V: TRBV11-2
CDR3: ASSSLDGTSGAHTDTQY

J: TRBJ2-7
V: TRBV7-6
CDR3: ASSARDTYYEQY

J: TRBJ1-5
V: TRBV6-1
CDR3: ASRDSNQPQH

J: TRBJ2-1
V: TRBV7-9
CDR3: ASSFPGTSGPDEQF

J: TRBJ2-2
V: TRBV2
CDR3: ASIQANTGELF

J: TRBJ2-7
V: TRBV11-2
CDR3: ASSHRGAVGNEQY

J: TRBJ2-7
V: TRBV29-1
CDR3: SVQGPGSYEQY

J: TRBJ2-1
V: TRBV7-8
CDR3: ASSLQGIYEQF

J: TRBJ2-5
V: TRBV5-1
CDR3: ASGLPRDSEETQY

J: TRBJ2-2
V: TRBV7-9
CDR3: ASSDRANTGELF

J: TRBJ1-1
V: TRBV27
CDR3: ASSLKGTNTEAF